This TCR beta chain was observed in a study of Ad26.COV2.S vaccination and SARS-CoV-2 variants. For the study at large: The donor belonged to the COV1001 Ad26.COV2.S trial arm. Study results and caveats: Reported findings describe substantial breadth in spike-specific CD8+ and CD4+ T cell responses following vaccination.

Clones were sequenced by immunoSEQ multiplex PCR, and TCRdb holds only the in-frame ones, with some missing. Counted here are about 350,000 clones, roughly 84% occurring once; the ten biggest clones make up about 3.5%. The treatment denotes: around 19 received Ad26.COV2.S at low or high dose, single or two shots; roughly five received placebo; per-sample allocation not given. Collection of samples fell on day 63 after the first vaccine or placebo injection. In Boston, the donor was an adult between 18-55 years of age. Vaccine was an Ad26 vector expressing Wuhan-strain SARS-CoV-2 spike. With regard to this clone: Antigen unknown.

The CDR3 is 14 amino acids. With 3 bases clipped from V and 4 bases from J, the junction kept 6 bases outside the gene matches. Looked up from germline, CDR1 is DFQATT and CDR2 is SNEGSKA (reference sequence). The sequence came from a person between 18 and 65 years old who received the Ad26.COV2.S COVID-19 vaccine or a placebo. The sample was peripheral blood, taken in a trial of Ad26.COV2.S vaccine versus placebo. The rearrangement joins TRBV20-1 to TRBJ2-3; 8 bases map to TRBD2. CDR3 DNA sequence: TGCAGTGCTAGTGGCGGGGGGAGATCAGATACGCAGTATTTT. Translated: CSASGGGRSDTQYF.